These 28 T cell receptor beta chains share one sample of origin, sequenced in a study of shared clonotypes between healthy human individuals. The assay was immunoSEQ multiplex PCR, and TCRdb's table has in-frame clones only and misses some. Of 600,000 to 800,000 clones in the sample, around 77% were seen once. The sequenced material came from memory CD4+ T cells sorted from blood. The sample's subset: CD45RA-negative fraction. These TCRs come from a woman aged 25 to 39 in good health.

This clone was observed a few times. This chain connects TRBV14 to TRBJ1-4; D gene unclear. CDR1 and CDR2 (germline): SGHDN, FVKESK. CDR3 length: 13 residues. V was pared by 6 bases and J by 7 bases, with 12 bases between. The CDR3 nucleotides read TGTGCCAGCAGAGGCGGAAGGCGTGAAAAACTGTTTTTT. It translates to CASRGGRREKLFF.

This clone was seen a handful of times. The chain couples TRBV29-1 to TRBJ2-1; D ambiguous. Germline-derived CDR1 and CDR2 are SQVTM and ANQGSEA. The ends were cut back, 4 bases at V and 8 bases at J, with 12 bases in the middle. The CDR3 runs to 12 residues. CDR3 sequence: CSVGQTGDEQFF. The CDR3 DNA reads TGCAGCGTTGGCCAGACTGGGGATGAGCAGTTCTTC.

This clone was observed a few times. Other DNA sequences within the sample encode an identical CDR3. This rearrangement joins TRBV2 to TRBJ2-3; D is perhaps TRBD1 (6 bases). CDR1 SNHLY and CDR2 FYNNEI come from the germline V gene. This CDR3 is built from 14 residues. The germline V and J ends were trimmed by 6 bases and 2 bases, with 12 bases remaining between them. CDR3 nucleotides: TGTGCCAGCAGAAACAGGGAAGACACAGATACGCAGTATTTT. Its protein is CASRNREDTDTQYF.

The chain employs TRBV6-1 and TRBJ1-5; D is unclear. The CDR3 length is 14 residues. CDR1 and CDR2 from the germline V gene are MNHNS and SASEGT. Trimming took 6 bases from V and 0 from J, leaving 9 bases between them. The CDR3 reads CASRAEHSNQPQHF. The CDR3 DNA follows: TGTGCCAGCAGAGCAGAACATAGCAATCAGCCCCAGCATTTT.

The chain combines TRBV6-4 with TRBJ2-7; D may be TRBD2 (6 bases). V gave up 0 bases and J gave up 5 bases, with 14 bases separating them. This CDR3 comprises 15 residues. CDR1 and CDR2 from the germline V gene are MRHNA and SNTAGT. The DNA for the CDR3 is TGTGCCAGCAGTGACTCGCCTAGCGAGATCGACGAGCAGTACTTC. Translating gives CASSDSPSEIDEQYF.

This clone has more than one count but fewer than ten. The sample holds other DNA sequences that translate to the same CDR3. V usage is TRBV4-2 and J usage is TRBJ2-7; D remains ambiguous. The CDR3 runs to 14 residues. In germline, CDR1 is LGHNA, CDR2 YNFKEQ. Between the trimmed V and J ends, which lost 0 bases and 1 base, there was a span of 7 bases. The CDR3 sequence: CASSQDQGSYEQYF. CDR3 coding DNA: TGTGCCAGCAGCCAAGACCAAGGGTCCTACGAGCAGTACTTC.

This clone showed up just once. The rearrangement uses TRBV11-2 and TRBJ2-2, with D possibly TRBD2 on 6 matching bases. V was cut by 2 bases and J by 3 bases, with 19 bases left in between. The germline V gene has CDR1 SGHAT and CDR2 FQNNGV. This CDR3 has 18 residues. The CDR3 nucleotides read TGTGCCAGCAGCTTATTGGAATCGGACTTAGCGGACACCGGGGAGCTGTTTTTT. This sequence encodes CASSLLESDLADTGELFF.

This chain links TRBV9 with TRBJ2-3; 7 bases align to TRBD2. The V gene end was trimmed by 2 bases and the J gene end by 1 base; junction bases not matched to a gene: 4. The CDR3 covers 15 residues. The V gene's germline CDR1 is SGDLS and CDR2 YYNGEE. The CDR3 coding sequence is TGTGCCAGCAGCGTGGAGCGGGAAGGCACAGATACGCAGTATTTT. Translated: CASSVEREGTDTQYF.

V and J are TRBV7-2 and TRBJ1-3; TRBD1 agrees at 8 bases. Germline assignment: CDR1 SGHTA and CDR2 FQGNSA. J lost 3 bases, V lost 5 bases, and 6 bases had no gene match. This CDR3 comprises 15 residues. The DNA of the CDR3 is TGTGCCAGCAGCCAGGGGGCGGGAAATGGAAACACCATATATTTT. Its translation is CASSQGAGNGNTIYF. Full variable domain (remainder filled in from reference TRBV7-2 and TRBJ1-3): GAGVSQSPSNKVTEKGKDVELRCDPISGHTALYWYRQSLGQGLEFLIYFQGNSAPDKSGLPSDRFSAERTGGSVSTLTIQRTQQEDSAVYLCASSQGAGNGNTIYFGEGSWLTVV.

The rearrangement links TRBV7-2 to TRBJ2-3; tentative D call: TRBD2 (6 bases). V lost 2 bases and J lost 0, with 12 bases in between. The CDR3 is 16 residues long. Germline values: CDR1 SGHTA, CDR2 FQGNSA. The CDR3, as DNA: TGTGCCAGCAGCTTAATGATAGCGGCTAGCACAGATACGCAGTATTTT. Translated: CASSLMIAASTDTQYF.

The chain joins TRBV7-2 to TRBJ2-1; possible D gene TRBD2, 5 bases. V shed 3 bases and J shed 0 bases, with 9 bases lying between them. Germline V CDR1 and CDR2: SGHTA, FQGNSA. There are 15 residues in the CDR3. The CDR3 region is CASSFSASSYNEQFF. DNA for the CDR3: TGTGCCAGCAGCTTTAGCGCGAGCTCCTACAATGAGCAGTTCTTC.

The chain combines TRBV5-1 with TRBJ2-3; D perhaps matches TRBD2 (5 bases). The V gene's germline CDR1 is SGHRS and CDR2 YFSETQ. The CDR3 consists of 15 residues. Trimming pared 0 bases from V and 4 bases from J, leaving 12 bases between. CDR3 sequence reads: CASSLAGRAADTQYF. DNA for the CDR3: TGCGCCAGCAGCTTGGCGGGTAGAGCGGCAGATACGCAGTATTTT.

This clone was observed a single time. J is TRBJ2-1 and V is TRBV19; TRBD2 matches 12 bases. Germline CDR1 and CDR2: LNHDA and SQIVND (reference sequence). The CDR3 consists of 16 residues. After removal of 1 base from V and 3 bases from J, the junction contained 1 base not matched to a gene. The CDR3 sequence: CASSIGTSGIYNEQFF. CDR3 sequence (DNA): TGTGCCAGTAGTATAGGGACTAGCGGGATCTACAATGAGCAGTTCTTC. Full variable domain (remainder filled in from reference TRBV19 and TRBJ2-1): DGGITQSPKYLFRKEGQNVTLSCEQNLNHDAMYWYRQDPGQGLRLIYYSQIVNDFQKGDIAEGYSVSREKKESFPLTVTSAQKNPTAFYLCASSIGTSGIYNEQFFGPGTRLTVL.

This CDR3 is CASSQEQGTSGWYTQYF. CDR3 coding DNA: TGTGCCAGCAGCCAGGAACAGGGGACTAGCGGGTGGTATACGCAGTATTTT. The chain employs TRBV4-2 and TRBJ2-3; 12 positions match TRBD2. Germline V gene lookup returns CDR1 LGHNA and CDR2 YNFKEQ. This CDR3 comprises 17 residues. V was clipped by 3 bases and J by 7 bases; unmatched bases: 11.

The genes are TRBV7-9 and TRBJ1-2; TRBD1 matches at 8 bases. J gave up 5 bases and V 5 bases, and 10 bases lay outside the gene matches. Germline V gene sequence: CDR1 SEHNR, CDR2 FQNEAQ (reference sequence). The CDR3 runs to 15 residues. CDR3 nucleotide sequence: TGTGCCAGCAGCCCTAGACAGGGGATAAGTTATGGCTACACCTTC. This encodes CASSPRQGISYGYTF.

As concerns this clone: A read error is possible here, since a much larger clone lies one base away. This same CDR3 is encoded by further DNA sequences in the sample. The chain is built from TRBV5-1 and TRBJ2-1; tentatively, D is TRBD2 (5 bases). The CDR3 covers 15 residues. Germline values: CDR1 SGHRS, CDR2 YFSETQ. V shed 2 bases and J shed 0 bases, with 9 bases lying between them. The CDR3, as DNA: TGCGCCAGCAGCTTATCCAGCGGCTCCTACAATGAGCAGTTCTTC. As protein: CASSLSSGSYNEQFF.

DNA of the CDR3: TGTGCCTGGAGTGTTGGCCGTCCTTACGAGCAGTACTTC. Encoded protein: CAWSVGRPYEQYF. The J gene is TRBJ2-7, the V gene TRBV30; D uncertain. This CDR3 is built from 13 residues. The germline gives CDR1 GTSNPN, CDR2 SVGIG (reference sequence). V dropped 0 bases and J dropped 4 bases, with 10 bases sitting between them.

The rearrangement joins TRBV28 to TRBJ2-1, with 10 bases identical to TRBD1. The CDR3 sequence is 15 residues long. CDR1 is MDHEN, CDR2 SYDVKM, per germline. Trimming cost V 4 bases and J 7 bases; bases outside gene matches: 7. Here the CDR3 reads CASSSAGTGDNEQFF. CDR3 DNA: TGTGCCAGCAGTTCCGCCGGGACAGGGGATAATGAGCAGTTCTTC.

The chain employs TRBV5-1 and TRBJ2-7; unclear D gene. The CDR3 length is 14 residues. With 6 bases removed from V and 4 bases from J, the gap between germline ends came to 17 bases. The germline CDR1 and CDR2 sequences are SGHRS and YFSETQ. The CDR3 sequence is CASNNPGTTYEQYF. In nucleotides, the CDR3 is TGCGCCAGCAATAATCCTGGCACGACTTACGAGCAGTACTTC. The whole variable domain, remainder taken from reference TRBV5-1 and TRBJ2-7, is KAGVTQTPRYLIKTRGQQVTLSCSPISGHRSVSWYQQTPGQGLQFLFEYFSETQRNKGNFPGRFSGRQFSNSRSEMNVSTLELGDSALYLCASNNPGTTYEQYFGPGTRLTVT.

In this sample, this clone turned up a few times. This CDR3 is also generated by other DNA sequences in the sample. The rearrangement links TRBV5-6 to TRBJ2-2; D remains ambiguous. Between the trimmed V and J ends, which lost 5 bases and 7 bases, there was a span of 6 bases. The CDR3 extends over 11 amino acids. In germline, CDR1 is SGHDT, CDR2 YYEEEE. CDR3 amino acids: CASRGHGELFF. CDR3 sequence (DNA): TGTGCCAGCAGGGGCCACGGGGAGCTGTTTTTT.

The chain combines TRBV11-2 with TRBJ2-7, with TRBD2 as a possible D gene (6 bases). This CDR3 has 16 residues. Germline assignment: CDR1 SGHAT and CDR2 FQNNGV. Trimming removed 5 bases from V and 3 bases from J, with 20 bases in between. Here the CDR3 reads CASSPHGVGGNYEQYF. The CDR3 DNA reads TGTGCCAGCAGCCCCCACGGGGTGGGCGGGAACTACGAGCAGTACTTC.

The J gene is TRBJ2-5, the V gene TRBV6-1; 8 bases line up with TRBD1. The CDR3 is 13 residues long. Germline V gives CDR1 MNHNS, CDR2 SASEGT. V trimming: 9 bases; J trimming: 5 bases; junction bases outside the gene matches: 8. As DNA, the CDR3 is TGTGCCAGTAATCAGGGGGCGAAGGAGACCCAGTACTTC. It specifies CASNQGAKETQYF.

The chain couples TRBV4-1 to TRBJ2-3; D gene ambiguous. The ends were cut back, 6 bases at V and 0 bases at J, with 19 bases in the middle. The CDR3 length is 17 residues. The germline V gene has CDR1 MGHRA and CDR2 YSYEKL. The CDR3 sequence: CASSSRAVLISTDTQYF. The CDR3 nucleotides are TGCGCCAGCAGTTCCCGTGCTGTCCTGATAAGCACAGATACGCAGTATTTT.

The chain employs TRBV7-2 and TRBJ2-7, with no clear D. Germline-derived CDR1 and CDR2 are SGHTA and FQGNSA. Trimming removed 5 bases at V and 11 bases at J, with 19 bases between. The CDR3 loop spans 13 amino acids. In DNA, the CDR3 is TGTGCCAGCAGCGCCGGACGCGTCCGGATGGAGTACTTC. Translating it yields CASSAGRVRMEYF.

The chain carries TRBV6-1 and TRBJ2-1, with 11 positions matching TRBD2. Germline V lookup: CDR1 MNHNS, CDR2 SASEGT. The V and J ends lost 8 bases and 6 bases, in that order; junction bases with no gene match: 6. This CDR3 is 14 amino acids long. The CDR3 reads CASRTSGSLNEQFF. CDR3 nucleotide sequence: TGTGCCAGCCGAACTAGCGGGAGCCTCAATGAGCAGTTCTTC.

V gene TRBV11-2 combines with J gene TRBJ1-1; 11 positions agree with TRBD1. The CDR3 covers 16 residues. J lost 4 bases, V lost 5 bases, and 9 bases had no gene match. CDR1 SGHAT and CDR2 FQNNGV come from the germline V gene. DNA of the CDR3: TGTGCCAGCAGCCCACTCCGGACAGGGGGCGGCACTGAAGCTTTCTTT. Translation gives CASSPLRTGGGTEAFF.

The chain has TRBV20-1 and TRBJ2-1; D is unresolved. Germline CDR1 and CDR2: DFQATT and SNEGSKA (reference sequence). This CDR3 is built from 11 residues. V shed 4 bases and J shed 9 bases, with 10 bases lying between them. CDR3 in amino acids: CSAIETGEQFF. The CDR3 DNA reads as TGCAGTGCTATTGAGACGGGTGAGCAGTTCTTC.

The V call is TRBV7-6, the J call TRBJ1-1; D unresolved. The CDR3 loop spans 14 amino acids. Looked up from germline, CDR1 is SGHVS and CDR2 is FNYEAQ. V was clipped by 2 bases and J by 0 bases, with 7 bases between them. The DNA of the CDR3 is TGTGCCAGCAGCTTACTGACGCTGAACACTGAAGCTTTCTTT. Translated: CASSLLTLNTEAFF.